This paragraph reports one T cell receptor (beta chain). Its antigen is as yet unknown. The use of a sample-barcoded 5' primer and a J-beta primer mix characterized a second PCR of roughly 7 to 11 cycles. Each cDNA molecule, via a template-switch adaptor with 12 random nucleotides, was tagged. TCRdb re-called the 5' RACE reads with MiXCR, one entry per CDR3 protein. In the table there are about 560,000 distinct CDR3 sequences, about 26% of which are singletons. The data originate from a study of blood T cells in healthy people across ages. Study-wide context: Per two T cells, about one barcoded beta molecule was captured through template switching. Findings of the study overall: Aged donors had fewer naive CD4+ cells and lower diversity than long-lived donors.

Trimming took off 2 bases at V and 4 bases at J, with 12 bases between the two ends. CDR3 size: 14 residues. Germline V CDR1 and CDR2: SNHLY, FYNNEI. The same sample was also studied in work on T cells of mothers and their children.

The sample was blood. The TCR comes from a boy between 2 and 10 years old in good health. The rearrangement uses TRBV2 and TRBJ2-7; no firm D call. The DNA for the CDR3 is TGTGCCAGCAGTGAACTCGCAGAATTATACGAGCAGTACTTC. It specifies CASSELAELYEQYF.